Listed here are 30 T cell receptor beta chains from one sample, sequenced in a study of STAT5B mutations in CD4+ large granular lymphocyte leukemia. The method was immunoSEQ multiplex PCR; TCRdb's version includes in-frame clones alone and lacks a portion of them. Here the sample spans approximately 35,000 clones, about 70% being singletons. Sequences were obtained from CD4+ T cells from blood buffy coats. Source of these receptors: a human donor in good health.

This clone was counted a single time. This chain links TRBV10-3 with TRBJ2-6, with TRBD1 identical over 7 bases. Germline V gene lookup returns CDR1 ENHRY and CDR2 SYGVKD. V gave up 11 bases and J gave up 3 bases; unmatched junction bases: 7. The CDR3 contains 14 residues. This CDR3 is CAAGTGDGANVLTF. CDR3 sequence (DNA): TGTGCCGCCGGCACAGGGGATGGGGCCAACGTCCTGACTTTC.

The chain carries TRBV9 and TRBJ1-3, with TRBD1 as a possible D gene (5 bases). The CDR3 covers 13 residues. Trimming left V 6 bases short and J 4 bases short, with 11 bases between. Per the germline V gene, CDR1 is SGDLS and CDR2 is YYNGEE. CDR3 bases: TGTGCCAGCACGAGTGGGGCCGGAAACACCATATATTTT. Its translation is CASTSGAGNTIYF. The full variable domain, its missing parts supplied by reference TRBV9 and TRBJ1-3, is DSGVTQTPKHLITATGQRVTLRCSPRSGDLSVYWYQQSLDQGLQFLIQYYNGEERAKGNILERFSAQQFPDLHSELNLSSLELGDSALYFCASTSGAGNTIYFGEGSWLTVV.

The chain couples TRBV5-4 to TRBJ2-1; the D call may be TRBD1 or TRBD2 (6 bases each). Germline CDR1 reads SGHNT; CDR2 reads YYREEE (reference sequence). Trimming shortened V by 1 base and J by 6 bases, and 17 bases separated the two germline ends. The CDR3 covers 16 residues. CDR3 coding DNA: TGTGCCAGCAGCTTGTCTGGCGGGATGGGGGCCAATGAGCAGTTCTTC. This sequence encodes CASSLSGGMGANEQFF. The variable domain in full, completed from reference TRBV5-4 and TRBJ2-1, reads ETGVTQSPTHLIKTRGQQVTLRCSSQSGHNTVSWYQQALGQGPQFIFQYYREEENGRGNFPPRFSGLQFPNYSSELNVNALELDDSALYLCASSLSGGMGANEQFFGPGTRLTVL.

V usage is TRBV6-1 and J usage is TRBJ2-1, with TRBD1 matching over 9 bases. Germline V lookup: CDR1 MNHNS, CDR2 SASEGT. CDR3 length: 16 residues. V lost 4 bases, J lost 1 base, and 5 bases stayed unmatched. CDR3: CASSGTGTGSYNEQFF. The CDR3 DNA is TGTGCCAGCAGTGGAACCGGGACAGGGTCCTACAATGAGCAGTTCTTC.

This chain uses TRBV11-2 with TRBJ2-1, with 9 bases lining up with TRBD2. The length of the CDR3 is 17 residues. V was clipped by 5 bases and J by 7 bases; unmatched bases: 15. Germline V CDR1 and CDR2: SGHAT, FQNNGV. CDR3: CASSPFGGSGGINEQFF. The CDR3, as DNA: TGTGCCAGCAGCCCGTTCGGGGGGAGCGGGGGGATAAATGAGCAGTTCTTC.

The CDR3 reads CASNWGGTTTDTQYF. The CDR3 nucleotides are TGCGCCAGCAACTGGGGGGGAACTACCACAGATACGCAGTATTTT. This chain uses TRBV5-1 with TRBJ2-3; 7 positions match TRBD2. In germline, CDR1 is SGHRS, CDR2 YFSETQ. The V gene end was trimmed by 6 bases and the J gene end by 2 bases; junction bases not matched to a gene: 9. The CDR3 spans 15 residues.

The genes are TRBV6-5 and TRBJ2-2; perhaps TRBD1 as D (6 bases). This CDR3 region has 15 residues. Trimming removed 10 bases from V and 4 bases from J, with 19 bases in between. CDR1 is MNHEY, CDR2 SVGAGI, per germline. The CDR3 region is CATNLQGPGTGELFF. The DNA of the CDR3 is TGTGCCACCAACCTACAGGGTCCGGGCACCGGGGAGCTGTTTTTT.

This clone has a handful of counts. This chain connects TRBV30 to TRBJ1-1; D is ambiguous. The CDR3 is 16 amino acids. V was cut by 0 bases and J by 2 bases, with 16 bases left in between. CDR1 is GTSNPN and CDR2 is SVGIG in the germline V gene (reference sequence). Here the CDR3 reads CAWSVGSGSFNTEAFF. CDR3 in DNA: TGTGCCTGGAGTGTAGGGTCAGGAAGCTTTAACACTGAAGCTTTCTTT.

V usage is TRBV18 and J usage is TRBJ2-7; 9 positions agree with TRBD1. With 5 bases clipped from V and 7 bases from J, the junction kept 6 bases outside the gene matches. The CDR3 has 13 amino acids. CDR1 and CDR2 from the germline V gene are KGHSH and LQKENI. The CDR3 nucleotides are TGTGCCAGCTCAGTCGGGACAGGGAGGGAGCAGTACTTC. Translation gives CASSVGTGREQYF.

The rearrangement joins TRBV15 to TRBJ1-2; D is possibly TRBD1 (5 bases). This CDR3 has 16 residues. Between the trimmed V and J ends, which lost 3 bases and 0 bases, there was a span of 14 bases. Per the germline V gene, CDR1 is LNHNV and CDR2 is YYDKDF (reference sequence). CDR3: CATSSHVGAANYGYTF. The DNA of the CDR3 is TGTGCCACCAGCAGCCACGTCGGGGCAGCTAACTATGGCTACACCTTC.

The chain is built from TRBV5-4 and TRBJ2-1; D is unresolved. The CDR3 extends over 13 amino acids. Germline lookup yields CDR1 SGHNT and CDR2 YYREEE (reference sequence). Deletions cut 6 bases from V and 0 bases from J, with 7 bases between. CDR3 nucleotide sequence: TGTGCCAGCACCCGCAACTCCTACAATGAGCAGTTCTTC. The encoded protein is CASTRNSYNEQFF.

V gene TRBV5-4 combines with J gene TRBJ2-1; possible D gene TRBD2, 5 bases. CDR1 SGHNT and CDR2 YYREEE come from the germline V gene (reference sequence). The CDR3 is 15 residues long. Trimming took off 2 bases at V and 0 bases at J, with 9 bases between the two ends. For the CDR3, the DNA is TGTGCCAGCAGCTTTAGCGTTGGCTCCTACAATGAGCAGTTCTTC. Its translation is CASSFSVGSYNEQFF.

This clone was detected only a few times. The chain has TRBV5-4 and TRBJ1-1; D not certain. V dropped 2 bases and J dropped 1 base, with 9 bases sitting between them. The CDR3 contains 14 residues. In germline, CDR1 is SGHNT, CDR2 YYREEE (reference sequence). The CDR3 protein is CASSFGVTNTEAFF. The CDR3 DNA reads TGTGCCAGCAGCTTTGGAGTGACGAACACTGAAGCTTTCTTT.

V gene TRBV6-1 combines with J gene TRBJ2-7; TRBD1 matches 7 bases. The CDR3 covers 14 residues. Germline V gene lookup returns CDR1 MNHNS and CDR2 SASEGT. V lost 6 bases and J lost 2; bases outside the gene matches: 7. The CDR3 reads CASRPGTATYEQYF. The CDR3 nucleotides are TGTGCCAGCAGACCCGGGACAGCCACCTACGAGCAGTACTTC.

The chain links TRBV7-8 to TRBJ2-2; 10 bases are a match to TRBD1. The CDR3 is 16 amino acids. J lost 4 bases, V lost 10 bases, and 12 bases had no gene match. The germline CDR1 and CDR2 sequences are SGHVS and FQNEAQ. The CDR3 sequence: CAIQNPRDRGTGELFF. CDR3 nucleotide sequence: TGTGCCATCCAGAACCCCCGGGACAGGGGCACCGGGGAGCTGTTTTTT.

This clone has only a few counts. The chain is built from TRBV6-1 and TRBJ1-2, with D possibly being TRBD1 (5 bases). V was shortened by 7 bases and J by 1 base, with 13 bases between the two germline ends. The CDR3 is 14 amino acids. The V gene's germline CDR1 is MNHNS and CDR2 SASEGT. In DNA, the CDR3 is TGTGCCAGCACCAGAAGCGGGGGTAACTATGGCTACACCTTC. The encoded protein is CASTRSGGNYGYTF.

The rearrangement joins TRBV19 to TRBJ1-5; perhaps TRBD1 as D (6 bases). V was clipped by 5 bases and J by 3 bases, with 35 bases between them. This CDR3 is built from 22 residues. Germline CDR1 LNHDA, CDR2 SQIVND (reference sequence). CDR3 region: CASSGWGQLGDRGSYLNQPQHF. In DNA, the CDR3 is TGTGCCAGTAGTGGATGGGGACAATTGGGGGACCGGGGGTCCTACCTCAATCAGCCCCAGCATTTT.

This chain uses TRBV28 with TRBJ2-5, with D perhaps matching TRBD1 (5 bases). From germline, CDR1 is MDHEN and CDR2 SYDVKM. This CDR3 spans 13 amino acids. V was trimmed by 6 bases and J by 2 bases, leaving 10 bases between them. CDR3 sequence reads: CASRQVSQETQYF. CDR3 coding DNA: TGTGCCAGCAGACAGGTTTCTCAAGAGACCCAGTACTTC.

V is TRBV28 and J is TRBJ1-4, with 8 bases that match TRBD1. This CDR3 region has 16 residues. CDR1 MDHEN and CDR2 SYDVKM come from the germline V gene. V lost 6 bases and J lost 7; bases outside the gene matches: 13. Here the CDR3 DNA reads TGTGCCAGCAGGGCCGGGACAGGCGGCGGGAGTGAAAAACTGTTTTTT. Translated, it gives CASRAGTGGGSEKLFF.

The rearrangement links TRBV30 to TRBJ1-1; 8 bases fit TRBD1. Germline V gene sequence: CDR1 GTSNPN, CDR2 SVGIG (reference sequence). V lost 5 bases to trimming and J lost 5 bases; unmatched junction nucleotides: 4. The CDR3 has 12 amino acids. CDR3 sequence (DNA): TGTGCCTGGGAACAGGGGGGTACTGAAGCTTTCTTT. It translates to CAWEQGGTEAFF.

The chain has TRBV15 and TRBJ1-2; 7 nucleotides match TRBD1. The germline CDR1 and CDR2 sequences are LNHNV and YYDKDF (reference sequence). The CDR3 has 14 residues. J gave up 6 bases and V 3 bases, and 7 bases lay outside the gene matches. In DNA form, the CDR3 reads TGTGCCACCAGCAGCCTTGGGGACAGAGATGGCTACACCTTC. Amino acids: CATSSLGDRDGYTF.

The CDR3 nucleotides are TGTGCCAGCAGTGCCGGGCCGTATAATTCACCCCTCCACTTT. Translated: CASSAGPYNSPLHF. The V call is TRBV6-1, the J call TRBJ1-6; D is unresolved. From germline, CDR1 is MNHNS and CDR2 SASEGT. CDR3 size: 14 residues. Trimming took off 4 bases at V and 4 bases at J, with 8 bases between the two ends.

The chain uses TRBV4-2 and TRBJ2-1, with D possibly being TRBD2 (5 bases). The CDR3 runs 16 residues. CDR1 and CDR2 (germline): LGHNA, YNFKEQ. V lost 0 bases and J 3 bases, leaving 12 bases between the germline ends. The CDR3 DNA reads as TGTGCCAGCAGCCAAGAAATCGGACTGAGCTACAATGAGCAGTTCTTC. It codes for CASSQEIGLSYNEQFF.

The chain uses TRBV18 and TRBJ1-3; maybe TRBD1 (5 bases). The CDR3 covers 15 residues. From germline, CDR1 is KGHSH and CDR2 LQKENI. V was shortened by 2 bases and J by 4 bases, with 12 bases between the two germline ends. CDR3 DNA: TGTGCCAGCTCACCAGTGGTAGGGGAAGGAAACACCATATATTTT. Encoded protein: CASSPVVGEGNTIYF.

The V gene is TRBV5-1, the J gene TRBJ2-5; the D call may be TRBD1 or TRBD2 (5 bases each). Germline CDR1 is SGHRS and CDR2 is YFSETQ. V gave up 0 bases and J gave up 2 bases, with 11 bases separating them. CDR3 length: 15 amino acids. This CDR3 is CASSLVGDGQETQYF. The CDR3 coding sequence is TGCGCCAGCAGCTTGGTAGGGGACGGTCAAGAGACCCAGTACTTC.

The chain uses TRBV5-4 and TRBJ1-2; 7 nucleotides align to TRBD1. Germline V lookup: CDR1 SGHNT, CDR2 YYREEE (reference sequence). Germline trimming cut 2 bases from V and 3 bases from J; bases unmatched to any gene: 1. The CDR3 runs to 13 residues. CDR3 amino acids: CASSLGTDYGYTF. CDR3 sequence (DNA): TGTGCCAGCAGCTTAGGGACAGACTATGGCTACACCTTC.

This clone was recorded only once. The rearrangement joins TRBV5-4 to TRBJ1-2; D possibly corresponds to TRBD1 (5 bases). CDR3 size: 16 residues. CDR1 and CDR2 (germline): SGHNT, YYREEE (reference sequence). Trimming cost V 4 bases and J 5 bases, with 21 bases left between them. CDR3 sequence: CASSQDHQGKLYGYTF. The CDR3 DNA reads TGTGCCAGCAGCCAAGATCACCAGGGAAAGCTTTATGGCTACACCTTC.

CDR3 residues: CAISPPREVGMEQYF. DNA of the CDR3: TGTGCCATCAGCCCCCCTCGGGAGGTGGGAATGGAGCAGTACTTC. The chain recombines TRBV10-3 with TRBJ2-7; TRBD2 agrees at 7 bases. Germline lookup yields CDR1 ENHRY and CDR2 SYGVKD. V lost 6 bases, J lost 7 bases, and 15 bases stayed unmatched. The CDR3 length is 15 residues.

The rearrangement links TRBV19 to TRBJ2-7, with D perhaps TRBD1 (5 bases). CDR1 is LNHDA and CDR2 is SQIVND in the germline V gene (reference sequence). The CDR3 contains 13 residues. V gave up 6 bases and J gave up 0 bases, with 9 bases separating them. The CDR3 nucleotides are TGTGCCAGTAGAGGCAGGGACTCCTACGAGCAGTACTTC. It specifies CASRGRDSYEQYF.

This clone is a singleton in its sample. This chain joins TRBV6-1 and TRBJ2-4; the match to TRBD1 covers 7 bases. The CDR3 loop spans 18 amino acids. Germline trimming cut 3 bases from V and 1 base from J; bases unmatched to any gene: 12. In germline, CDR1 is MNHNS, CDR2 SASEGT. As DNA, the CDR3 is TGTGCCAGCAGTGAGACAGGGTACCCCCGGCCGGCCAAAAACATTCAGTACTTC. Its protein product is CASSETGYPRPAKNIQYF.